What follows are 19 T cell receptor beta chains derived from one specimen sequenced in a study of T-cell reconstitution after alpha-beta-depleted transplantation in children (dated by TCRdb to between 2015 and 2016). Library creation used PCR. Sequencer: Illumina HiSeq 2500. To normalize quantification of the TCRbeta repertoire, the TCR libraries were built with molecular barcoding that relied on unique molecular identifiers. The raw public data were reprocessed by TCRdb itself: fastp quality trimming at Q25, MiXCR clonotype calling, in-frame beta chains only. One record per CDR3 amino acid sequence lists the most common genes and DNA. The sample includes 440,000 or so distinct CDR3 sequences, with 43% observed a single time. The ten largest clones add up to under 35% of the sample. According to the study, the label for this sample's treatment or condition signals: allogeneic hematopoietic cell transplantation with graft depleted of TCRalphabeta T cells and CD19 B cells.

The sample was PBMCs, taken before TCRalphabeta/CD19-depleted stem cell transplant. The source of these receptors is a girl aged 2 to 9 with aplastic anemia, due to receive a stem cell transplant.

This clonotype was observed at least ten times. V usage is TRBV19 and J usage is TRBJ1-4, with 7 bases identical to TRBD1. Germline loops: CDR1 LNHDA, CDR2 SQIVND (reference sequence). The CDR3 spans 14 residues. Trimming took 5 bases from V and 4 from J; bases not matched to a gene: 4. The CDR3 DNA reads TGTGCCAGTAGTTCCGACAGGGTTAATGAAAAACTGTTTTTT. Translated, it gives CASSSDRVNEKLFF.

The chain links TRBV4-2 to TRBJ1-5; D is unresolved. The V and J ends lost 0 bases and 4 bases respectively, with 13 bases between them. The CDR3 length is 16 residues. Looked up from germline, CDR1 is LGHNA and CDR2 is YNFKEQ. In nucleotides, the CDR3 is TGTGCCAGCAGCCAAGATAGTGCGATCGGGAATCAGCCCCAGCATTTT. Translated, it gives CASSQDSAIGNQPQHF.

Remarks on this clonotype: The junction and the germline gene differ at one end; a read error may be behind it. The chain combines TRBV27 with TRBJ2-6; D may be TRBD1 or TRBD2 (5 bases each). The CDR3 loop spans 15 amino acids. Germline values: CDR1 MNHEY, CDR2 SMNVEV (reference sequence). The CDR3 loop is CASSFGAPGANVMTF. CDR3 DNA sequence: TGTGCCAGCAGTTTTGGAGCTCCCGGGGCCAACGTCATGACTTTC.

V usage is TRBV4-1 and J usage is TRBJ2-1; 7 bases are shared with TRBD2. The germline V gene encodes CDR1 MGHRA and CDR2 YSYEKL. V lost 3 bases, J lost 8 bases, and 13 bases stayed unmatched. This CDR3 has 16 residues. CDR3 loop: CASSQKWLTSRDEQFF. CDR3 nucleotide sequence: TGCGCCAGCAGCCAGAAGTGGTTGACTAGCCGGGATGAGCAGTTCTTC.

The chain combines TRBV27 with TRBJ2-1; D is perhaps TRBD2 (5 bases). The V gene's germline CDR1 is MNHEY and CDR2 SMNVEV (reference sequence). The length of the CDR3 is 13 residues. The ends were cut back, 8 bases at V and 8 bases at J, with 16 bases in the middle. CDR3 sequence reads: CASGILDIHEQFF. The CDR3 nucleotides read TGTGCCAGCGGGATACTAGATATCCATGAGCAGTTCTTC.

V gene TRBV28 combines with J gene TRBJ1-1, with D possibly TRBD1 on 6 matching bases. The CDR3 has 16 amino acids. V lost 5 bases and J 5 bases, leaving 21 bases between the germline ends. In germline, CDR1 is MDHEN, CDR2 SYDVKM. In DNA form, the CDR3 reads TGTGCCAGCAGTCCCGATGGGGGGCCCTATAAGACTGAAGCTTTCTTT. The encoded protein is CASSPDGGPYKTEAFF.

CDR3 bases: TGTGCCTCAAGACGGGGCCCCGAAAGGGGCAATGAGCAGTTCTTC. Its translation is CASRRGPERGNEQFF. V gene TRBV7-6 combines with J gene TRBJ2-1; TRBD1 or TRBD2 may be the D gene (5 bases each). CDR1 is SGHVS and CDR2 is FNYEAQ in the germline V gene. V was cut by 11 bases and J by 6 bases, with 23 bases left in between. The CDR3 runs 15 residues.

V and J are TRBV10-2 and TRBJ2-7, with 9 bases aligning to TRBD2. The CDR3 covers 14 residues. Looked up from germline, CDR1 is WSHSY and CDR2 is SAAADI. After removal of 2 bases from V and 3 bases from J, the junction contained 2 bases not matched to a gene. This CDR3 is CASSETSGLYEQYF. DNA for the CDR3: TGCGCCAGCAGTGAGACTAGCGGGCTCTACGAGCAGTACTTC.

V is TRBV3-1 and J is TRBJ2-7; 7 nucleotides match TRBD2. Germline V gene data show CDR1 as LGHDT and CDR2 as YNNKEL (reference sequence). The CDR3 contains 19 residues. V was clipped by 4 bases and J by 6 bases; unmatched bases: 24. In nucleotides, the CDR3 is TGTGCCAGCAGCCGCCCATCTGTTTGGGGAGGGAGAGTGAGAGCCGAGCAGTACTTC. Encoded protein: CASSRPSVWGGRVRAEQYF.

This clonotype showed up just once. The rearrangement links TRBV29-1 to TRBJ2-3; D call uncertain. CDR1 SQVTM and CDR2 ANQGSEA come from the germline V gene. Trimming cost V 0 bases and J 6 bases, with 7 bases left between them. This CDR3 has 12 amino acids. CDR3 loop: CSVEDSPDTQYF. In DNA form, the CDR3 reads TGCAGCGTTGAAGACTCGCCGGATACGCAGTATTTT.

The CDR3 loop reads CSARDLNYGYTF. In DNA form, the CDR3 reads TGCAGTGCTAGAGATCTGAACTATGGCTACACCTTC. This chain uses TRBV20-1 with TRBJ1-2; no clear D gene. The germline V gene encodes CDR1 DFQATT and CDR2 SNEGSKA (reference sequence). The CDR3 length is 12 residues. Trimming cost V 0 bases and J 2 bases, with 4 bases left between them.

The J gene is TRBJ1-1, the V gene TRBV20-1; no firm D call. The ends were cut back, 8 bases at V and 6 bases at J, with 19 bases in the middle. The germline CDR1 and CDR2 sequences are DFQATT and SNEGSKA (reference sequence). The length of the CDR3 is 13 residues. CDR3 bases: TGCAGTTCCAGACGTGGGGATCTACCTGAAGCTTTCTTT. The encoded protein is CSSRRGDLPEAFF.

The chain couples TRBV6-1 to TRBJ1-2; D unresolved. Germline CDR1 MNHNS, CDR2 SASEGT. CDR3 length: 12 amino acids. The V and J ends lost 3 bases and 7 bases respectively, with 9 bases between them. DNA for the CDR3: TGTGCCAGCAGTGACCCCCCCGTTGGCTACACCTTC. It is translated as CASSDPPVGYTF.

This clonotype was counted at least ten times. The chain carries TRBV5-1 and TRBJ1-4; tentatively, D is TRBD1 (5 bases). V dropped 3 bases and J dropped 7 bases, with 13 bases sitting between them. The CDR3 has 14 amino acids. CDR1 is SGHRS, CDR2 YFSETQ, per germline. The chain's CDR3 is CASSSGTLGEKLFF. The CDR3 DNA is TGCGCCAGCAGCTCCGGGACCTTGGGTGAAAAACTGTTTTTT.

V and J are TRBV18 and TRBJ2-4; D remains unclear. V dropped 0 bases and J dropped 6 bases, with 9 bases sitting between them. CDR1 is KGHSH and CDR2 is LQKENI in the germline V gene. The CDR3 extends over 14 amino acids. The CDR3 DNA follows: TGTGCCAGCTCACCACCGGAGCCAAGAAACATTCAGTACTTC. Protein sequence: CASSPPEPRNIQYF.

The chain recombines TRBV20-1 with TRBJ2-7; TRBD2 matches 11 bases. With V trimmed by 0 bases and J by 7 bases, 11 bases remained unmatched. This CDR3 is 16 amino acids long. Germline CDR1 reads DFQATT; CDR2 reads SNEGSKA (reference sequence). Here the CDR3 DNA reads TGCAGTGCTAGAGATCACCCAACTAGCGGGAGAAGGGAGCAGTACTTC. Translated: CSARDHPTSGRREQYF.

There are many counts of this clonotype. The chain carries TRBV10-2 and TRBJ1-1, with TRBD1 identical over 7 bases. This CDR3 is 14 amino acids long. Germline V gene sequence: CDR1 WSHSY, CDR2 SAAADI. Trimming cost V 7 bases and J 8 bases; bases outside gene matches: 13. Written as DNA, the CDR3 is TGCGCCAGCACCGCGACAGGGAAAGGGGCCGAAGCTTTCTTT. Its protein product is CASTATGKGAEAFF.

The rearrangement joins TRBV11-2 to TRBJ2-1, with D possibly being TRBD2 (6 bases). Germline CDR1 reads SGHAT; CDR2 reads FQNNGV. The CDR3 has 17 amino acids. With 0 bases removed from V and 2 bases from J, the gap between germline ends came to 14 bases. The CDR3 DNA reads TGTGCCAGCAGCTTAGATGGGGACTCACGGACCTACAATGAGCAGTTCTTC. Its translation is CASSLDGDSRTYNEQFF.

J is TRBJ2-3 and V is TRBV29-1, with TRBD1 matching over 10 bases. The CDR3 sequence is 14 residues long. The J segment lost 2 bases and the V segment lost 7 bases, leaving 6 bases of the junction unmatched. Germline CDR1 reads SQVTM; CDR2 reads ANQGSEA. The CDR3 region is CSANDRGLTDTQYF. In DNA, the CDR3 is TGCAGCGCCAACGACAGGGGGCTCACAGATACGCAGTATTTT.